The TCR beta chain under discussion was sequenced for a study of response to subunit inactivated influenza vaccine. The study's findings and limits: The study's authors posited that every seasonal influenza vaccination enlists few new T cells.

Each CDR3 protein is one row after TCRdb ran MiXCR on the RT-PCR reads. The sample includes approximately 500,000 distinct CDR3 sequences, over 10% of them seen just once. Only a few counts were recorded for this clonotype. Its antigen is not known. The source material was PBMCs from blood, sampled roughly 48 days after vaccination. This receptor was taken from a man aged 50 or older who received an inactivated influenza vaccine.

CDR3 bases: TGTGCCAGCAGCCAAGATCCTAACAGGGAGGGAACCCGAGGGCAGTTCTTC. This gives the protein CASSQDPNREGTRGQFF. This chain connects TRBV14 to TRBJ2-1; TRBD2 might be the D (7 bases). The CDR3 spans 17 residues. Germline-derived CDR1 and CDR2 are SGHDN and FVKESK. Trimming took off 0 bases at V and 12 bases at J, with 24 bases between the two ends.